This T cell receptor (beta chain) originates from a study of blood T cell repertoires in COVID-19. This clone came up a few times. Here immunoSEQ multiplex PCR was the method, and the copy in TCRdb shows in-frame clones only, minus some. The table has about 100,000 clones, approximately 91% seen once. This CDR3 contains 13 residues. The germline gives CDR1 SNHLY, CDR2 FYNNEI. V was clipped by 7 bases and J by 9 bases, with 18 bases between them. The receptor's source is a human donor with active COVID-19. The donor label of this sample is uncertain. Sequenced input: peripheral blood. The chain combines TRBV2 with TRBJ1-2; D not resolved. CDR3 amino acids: CASTKSRELSYTF. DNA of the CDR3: TGTGCCAGCACCAAATCCCGGGAGCTGAGCTACACCTTC.